A single sample is the source of the 20 T cell receptor beta chains below, sequenced in a study of shared clonotypes between healthy human individuals. Profiled with immunoSEQ multiplex PCR; TCRdb holds only in-frame clones, not every one. The table shows some 1,100,000 clones, with 75% to 80% occurring only once. The specimen sequenced was memory CD4+ T cells from PBMCs. Subset of the sample: CD45RA-negative fraction. The receptor source for this set is a man in his late teens or twenties in good health. Some clones in this sample may be carry-over from other donors' samples.

This clone appeared once. The rearrangement links TRBV5-1 to TRBJ2-7; TRBD1 might be the D (6 bases). The CDR3 runs 15 residues. Trimming pared 0 bases from V and 2 bases from J, leaving 12 bases between. CDR1 SGHRS and CDR2 YFSETQ come from the germline V gene. The CDR3 nucleotides read TGCGCCAGCAGCTTGGGACCGGACAGTCCCTACGAGCAGTACTTC. This codes for CASSLGPDSPYEQYF.

The chain joins TRBV5-1 to TRBJ2-5; 7 bases fit TRBD2. Germline CDR1 reads SGHRS; CDR2 reads YFSETQ. The ends lost 4 bases at V and 0 bases at J; junction bases unmatched: 9. This CDR3 is built from 16 residues. CDR3 residues: CASSPGTTSYQETQYF. DNA of the CDR3: TGCGCCAGCAGCCCTGGGACTACCTCGTACCAAGAGACCCAGTACTTC.

This chain joins TRBV29-1 and TRBJ1-1; weak D call: TRBD1 (6 bases). Germline V gene data show CDR1 as SQVTM and CDR2 as ANQGSEA. The V end lost 8 bases, the J end lost 0 bases, and 13 bases lay between the germline ends. The CDR3 covers 13 residues. The CDR3 coding sequence is TGCAGCTCCCTACAGGGAATGAACACTGAAGCTTTCTTT. Protein sequence: CSSLQGMNTEAFF.

V is TRBV11-3 and J is TRBJ2-2; D is unresolved. Trimming left V 5 bases short and J 1 base short, with 8 bases between. The germline V gene has CDR1 SGHNT and CDR2 YENEEA. The CDR3 has 14 residues. CDR3 residues: CASSPTRNTGELFF. Here the CDR3 DNA reads TGTGCCAGCAGCCCCACAAGGAACACCGGGGAGCTGTTTTTT.

The chain links TRBV18 to TRBJ2-1; 15 nucleotides line up with TRBD2. The germline CDR1 and CDR2 sequences are KGHSH and LQKENI. The CDR3 loop spans 19 amino acids. V was clipped by 0 bases and J by 4 bases; unmatched bases: 7. The CDR3 nucleotides are TGTGCCAGCTCACCACCGGGACTAGCGGGAGGATACGGATACAATGAGCAGTTCTTC. Protein: CASSPPGLAGGYGYNEQFF. Supplemented by reference TRBV18 and TRBJ2-1, the full variable domain reads NAGVMQNPRHLVRRRGQEARLRCSPMKGHSHVYWYRQLPEEGLKFMVYLQKENIIDESGMPKERFSAEFPKEGPSILRIQQVVRGDSAAYFCASSPPGLAGGYGYNEQFFGPGTRLTVL.

In this sample, this clone turned up once. The chain employs TRBV19 and TRBJ2-5; 8 nucleotides align to TRBD2. This CDR3 contains 14 residues. Germline loops: CDR1 LNHDA, CDR2 SQIVND (reference sequence). V gave up 7 bases and J gave up 5 bases; unmatched junction bases: 9. DNA of the CDR3: TGTGCCAGTACCATCCGGGGGGGGCAGGAGACCCAGTACTTC. Translation: CASTIRGGQETQYF.

The CDR3 region is CASSASVLDTGELFF. The DNA of the CDR3 is TGTGCCAGCAGCGCTAGCGTGTTGGACACCGGGGAGCTGTTTTTT. V gene TRBV9 combines with J gene TRBJ2-2, with D possibly TRBD2 on 6 matching bases. The germline gives CDR1 SGDLS, CDR2 YYNGEE. The CDR3 contains 15 residues. With 3 bases removed from V and 3 bases from J, the gap between germline ends came to 12 bases.

Only a few counts were recorded for this clone. The chain combines TRBV5-4 with TRBJ1-4; D remains ambiguous. The CDR3 covers 12 residues. V was shortened by 4 bases and J by 3 bases, with 4 bases between the two germline ends. Germline V gene data show CDR1 as SGHNT and CDR2 as YYREEE (reference sequence). The CDR3 nucleotides read TGTGCCAGCAGCAGGCCTAATGAAAAACTGTTTTTT. Its protein product is CASSRPNEKLFF.

Worth noting for this clone: Other DNA sequences of this sample code for an identical CDR3. J is TRBJ2-5 and V is TRBV5-1; no clear D. Germline lookup yields CDR1 SGHRS and CDR2 YFSETQ. Trimming took off 4 bases at V and 5 bases at J, with 9 bases between the two ends. The CDR3 is 12 amino acids. This CDR3 is CASSLISETQYF. The CDR3 DNA reads as TGCGCCAGCAGCCTTATATCGGAGACCCAGTACTTC.

This sequence joins TRBV11-2 and TRBJ1-2; D is perhaps TRBD1 (5 bases). In germline, CDR1 is SGHAT, CDR2 FQNNGV. The CDR3 runs 15 residues. Trimming took 2 bases from V and 4 from J, leaving 14 bases between them. The CDR3, as DNA: TGTGCCAGCAGCTTACGGGGACCCACTGGCTATGGCTACACCTTC. It codes for CASSLRGPTGYGYTF.

CDR3 amino acids: CASSKSRDSLNSPLHF. In DNA form, the CDR3 reads TGTGCCAGCAGCAAAAGCCGGGACAGCCTTAATTCACCCCTCCACTTT. The chain couples TRBV9 to TRBJ1-6, with 7 bases matching TRBD1. The CDR3 length is 16 residues. Germline-derived CDR1 and CDR2 are SGDLS and YYNGEE. V lost 4 bases and J lost 6; bases outside the gene matches: 10.

The chain joins TRBV28 to TRBJ1-4; tentatively, D is TRBD1 (6 bases). CDR3 size: 16 residues. Trimming cost V 6 bases and J 2 bases, with 16 bases left between them. Germline CDR1 MDHEN, CDR2 SYDVKM. The CDR3 DNA reads TGTGCCAGCAGAACCCGGACAGCTCATACTAATGAAAAACTGTTTTTT. This codes for CASRTRTAHTNEKLFF.

The V and J genes are TRBV11-2 and TRBJ2-5, with 7 bases fitting TRBD1. There are 14 residues in the CDR3. The trim removed 6 bases at V and 2 bases at J, leaving 6 bases unmatched. From germline, CDR1 is SGHAT and CDR2 FQNNGV. In DNA, the CDR3 is TGTGCCAGCAGTCACAGGGGACAACAAGAGACCCAGTACTTC. Amino acids: CASSHRGQQETQYF.

This sequence joins TRBV6-5 and TRBJ2-1; 10 positions agree with TRBD2. The germline CDR1 and CDR2 sequences are MNHEY and SVGAGI. This CDR3 has 15 residues. With 4 bases clipped from V and 3 bases from J, the junction kept 3 bases outside the gene matches. The CDR3 DNA sequence: TGTGCCAGCAGTTGGGGACTAGCGAACTACAATGAGCAGTTCTTC. Its protein is CASSWGLANYNEQFF.

The chain joins TRBV5-1 to TRBJ1-1, with D possibly matching TRBD1 (5 bases). Between the trimmed V and J ends, which lost 4 bases and 0 bases, there was a span of 16 bases. Germline V gene lookup returns CDR1 SGHRS and CDR2 YFSETQ. CDR3 length: 16 amino acids. CDR3 residues: CASSMQGPAMNTEAFF. Here the CDR3 DNA reads TGCGCCAGCAGCATGCAGGGCCCCGCCATGAACACTGAAGCTTTCTTT.

In its sample, this clone was seen once. The rearrangement uses TRBV7-2 and TRBJ2-1; TRBD2 agrees at 9 bases. The CDR3 is made up of 14 amino acids. Germline-derived CDR1 and CDR2 are SGHTA and FQGNSA. The V and J ends lost 0 bases and 9 bases, in that order; junction bases with no gene match: 3. The CDR3 region is CASSLAMREGEQFF. In DNA form, the CDR3 reads TGTGCCAGCAGCTTAGCGATGCGGGAGGGTGAGCAGTTCTTC. Using reference TRBV7-2 and TRBJ2-1 for the parts outside the CDR3, the full variable domain is GAGVSQSPSNKVTEKGKDVELRCDPISGHTALYWYRQSLGQGLEFLIYFQGNSAPDKSGLPSDRFSAERTGGSVSTLTIQRTQQEDSAVYLCASSLAMREGEQFFGPGTRLTVL.

This sequence joins TRBV5-1 and TRBJ2-5, with a weak D call TRBD2 (6 bases). This CDR3 is 13 amino acids long. V lost 4 bases, J lost 0 bases, and 7 bases lay in between. CDR1 SGHRS and CDR2 YFSETQ come from the germline V gene. CDR3 in amino acids: CASSREDQETQYF. Written as DNA, the CDR3 is TGCGCCAGCAGCAGGGAGGACCAAGAGACCCAGTACTTC.

The chain employs TRBV25-1 and TRBJ2-2, with 8 bases that match TRBD2. Losses at the gene ends were 1 base for V and 6 bases for J; bases not matched to a gene: 7. This CDR3 has 16 residues. Per the germline V gene, CDR1 is MGHDK and CDR2 is SYGVNS. The CDR3 spells CASSEWRGAHPGELFF. The CDR3 nucleotides read TGTGCCAGCAGTGAATGGCGGGGGGCGCACCCCGGGGAGCTGTTTTTT. The whole variable domain, remainder taken from reference TRBV25-1 and TRBJ2-2, is EADIYQTPRYLVIGTGKKITLECSQTMGHDKMYWYQQDPGMELHLIHYSYGVNSTEKGDLSSESTVSRIRTEHFPLTLESARPSHTSQYLCASSEWRGAHPGELFFGEGSRLTVL.

This rearrangement joins TRBV7-2 to TRBJ2-7; D unclear. This CDR3 is built from 15 residues. Trimming took 2 bases from V and 6 from J, leaving 17 bases between them. Germline assignment: CDR1 SGHTA and CDR2 FQGNSA. The CDR3 region is CASSLHPSPALEQYF. The CDR3 DNA sequence: TGTGCCAGCAGCTTACATCCATCCCCGGCGCTCGAGCAGTACTTC.

This clone turned up a few times. The chain is built from TRBV7-3 and TRBJ1-5; the D gene is possibly TRBD1 (5 bases). The CDR3 spans 15 residues. Between the trimmed V and J ends, which lost 1 base and 8 bases, there was a span of 15 bases. The V gene's germline CDR1 is SGHTA and CDR2 FQGTGA. The CDR3 protein is CASSLRAGLGEPQHF. The CDR3 nucleotides are TGTGCCAGCAGCTTAAGGGCAGGATTGGGGGAGCCCCAGCATTTT. The variable domain in full, with the rest retrieved from reference TRBV7-3 and TRBJ1-5, is GAGVSQTPSNKVTEKGKYVELRCDPISGHTALYWYRQSLGQGPEFLIYFQGTGAADDSGLPNDRFFAVRPEGSVSTLKIQRTERGDSAVYLCASSLRAGLGEPQHFGDGTRLSIL.